This T cell receptor beta chain was recorded in a study of early T cells in non-severe SARS-CoV-2 infection. Study results and caveats: VDJdb-based matching was biased toward anti-spike CD8 responses and missed private and CD4 specificities.

Per germline, CDR1 SGHVS and CDR2 FQNEAQ. Trimming removed 1 base from V and 6 bases from J, with 13 bases in between. This CDR3 is built from 15 residues. This clonotype was seen a handful of times. Its antigen is not identified. TCRdb redid the calling of the 5' RACE reads with MiXCR, one entry per CDR3 protein. The table lists 30,000 or so distinct CDR3 sequences, about 4.5% of them singletons, with approximately 6.3% in the top ten. The gene calls are TRBV7-8 and TRBJ2-1, with a tentative D call TRBD1 (6 bases). The receptor was derived from an adult who was a healthcare worker with PCR-confirmed SARS-CoV-2 infection or an uninfected control (not recorded which). Sequencing input: whole blood. The CDR3, as DNA: TGTGCCAGCAGCTTAGGGGTGGGGGCCGTCAATGAGCAGTTCTTC. Its protein product is CASSLGVGAVNEQFF.